The T cell receptor (beta chain) described here comes from a study of cytomegalovirus exposure and HLA in healthy donors. Overall study results and limits: In a later analysis, CMV-associated beta chains were mostly HLA-associated, it appeared. In a later analysis, V- and J-gene trimming of beta chains associated with a DCLRE1C missense variant, replicated independently. Across donors, presence/absence analyses took sequencing depth to be roughly uniform.

With respect to this clone: Its antigen is unidentified.

Both 60 Vbeta primers and 13 Jbeta primers went into the PCR. Original handling: The authors later counted some 76 million unique TCR beta chains, some 10 million of them shared. Generated by immunoSEQ multiplex PCR, the TCRdb table keeps only in-frame clones and is missing some. The V and J calls and the clone size are those of that table, but D and trimming were determined from the DNA. The data show about 180,000 clones, around 76% seen once. The CDR3 totals 12 residues. V was clipped by 7 bases and J by 7 bases, with 11 bases between them. Germline V lookup: CDR1 MNHNY, CDR2 SVGAGI (reference sequence).

The sequencing sample was made of PBMCs. V usage is TRBV6-6 and J usage is TRBJ1-5; D is undetermined. The TCR comes from a woman aged 25 to 45 in good health and CMV-seropositive. CDR3 protein: CASTRPGQPQHF. CDR3 DNA sequence: TGTGCCAGCACCCGACCGGGACAGCCCCAGCATTTT.